Only one count was recorded for the clone carrying this T cell receptor beta chain. Its antigen is undetermined. The sample belongs to a study of T cell responses to AZD1222 COVID-19 vaccine. Study-wide points: Donors were largely white British and mainly female; clonal diversity was possibly underestimated.

Produced via immunoSEQ multiplex PCR; TCRdb's table is partial and in-frame only. The sample includes about 100,000 clones, 87% of them seen just once. The sequences come from peripheral blood, collected on day 0 of MenACWY control vaccination. This TCR was sampled from an adult in good health.

The chain's CDR3 is CASSLSPDRGSRGNTIYF. The CDR3 DNA sequence: TGTGCCAGCAGTTTATCGCCAGACAGGGGATCCAGGGGAAACACCATATATTTT. The chain recombines TRBV28 with TRBJ1-3; 8 bases align to TRBD1. CDR3 length: 18 residues. V was clipped by 1 base and J by 4 bases; unmatched bases: 12. Germline CDR1 is MDHEN and CDR2 is SYDVKM.